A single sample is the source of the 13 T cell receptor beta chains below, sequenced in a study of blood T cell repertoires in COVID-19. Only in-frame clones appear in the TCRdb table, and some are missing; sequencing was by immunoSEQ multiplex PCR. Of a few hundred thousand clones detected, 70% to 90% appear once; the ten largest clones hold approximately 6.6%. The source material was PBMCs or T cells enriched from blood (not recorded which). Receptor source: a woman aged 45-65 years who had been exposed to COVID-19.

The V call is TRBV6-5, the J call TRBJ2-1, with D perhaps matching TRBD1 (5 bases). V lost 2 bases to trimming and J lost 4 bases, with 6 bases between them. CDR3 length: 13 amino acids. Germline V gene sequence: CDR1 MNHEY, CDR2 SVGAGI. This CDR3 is CASSYQGYNEQFF. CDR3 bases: TGTGCCAGCAGTTACCAGGGTTACAATGAGCAGTTCTTC.

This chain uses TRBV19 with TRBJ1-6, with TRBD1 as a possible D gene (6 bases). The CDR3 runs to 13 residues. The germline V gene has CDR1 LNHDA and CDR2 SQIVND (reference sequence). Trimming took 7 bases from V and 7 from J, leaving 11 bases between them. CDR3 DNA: TGTGCCAGTACTAGGACAGCAAATTCACCCCTCCACTTT. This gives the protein CASTRTANSPLHF.

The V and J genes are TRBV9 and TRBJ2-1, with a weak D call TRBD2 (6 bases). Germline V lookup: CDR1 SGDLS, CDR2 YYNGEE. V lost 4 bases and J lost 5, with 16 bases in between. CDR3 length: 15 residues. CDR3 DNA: TGTGCCAGCAGCCCACGGGGGTGGGGGAACAATGAGCAGTTCTTC. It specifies CASSPRGWGNNEQFF.

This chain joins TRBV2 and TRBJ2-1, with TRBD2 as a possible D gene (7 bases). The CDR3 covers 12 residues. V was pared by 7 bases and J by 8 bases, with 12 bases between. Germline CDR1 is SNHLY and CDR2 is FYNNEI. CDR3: CASKGGLDEQFF. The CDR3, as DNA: TGTGCCAGCAAGGGGGGGCTCGATGAGCAGTTCTTC.

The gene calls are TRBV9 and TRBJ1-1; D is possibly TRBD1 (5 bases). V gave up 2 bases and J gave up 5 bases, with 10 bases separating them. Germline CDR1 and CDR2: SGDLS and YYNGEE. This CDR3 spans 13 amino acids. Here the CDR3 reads CASSVDMLTEAFF. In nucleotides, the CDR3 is TGTGCCAGCAGCGTGGACATGCTGACTGAAGCTTTCTTT.

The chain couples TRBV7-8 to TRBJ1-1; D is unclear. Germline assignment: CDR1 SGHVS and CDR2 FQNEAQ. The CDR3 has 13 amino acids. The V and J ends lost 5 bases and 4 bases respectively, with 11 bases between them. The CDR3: CASSPRYPTEAFF. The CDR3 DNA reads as TGTGCCAGCAGCCCCCGTTATCCCACTGAAGCTTTCTTT.

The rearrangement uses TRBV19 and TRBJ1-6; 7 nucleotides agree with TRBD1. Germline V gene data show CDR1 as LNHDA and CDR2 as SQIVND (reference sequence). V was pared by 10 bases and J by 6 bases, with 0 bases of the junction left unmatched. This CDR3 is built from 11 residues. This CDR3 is CATGGNSPLHF. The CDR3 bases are TGTGCCACAGGGGGTAATTCACCCCTCCACTTT.

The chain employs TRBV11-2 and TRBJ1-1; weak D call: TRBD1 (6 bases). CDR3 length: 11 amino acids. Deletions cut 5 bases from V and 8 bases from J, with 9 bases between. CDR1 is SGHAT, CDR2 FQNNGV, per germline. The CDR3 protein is CASSPGQEAFF. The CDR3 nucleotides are TGTGCCAGCAGCCCCGGACAGGAAGCTTTCTTT.

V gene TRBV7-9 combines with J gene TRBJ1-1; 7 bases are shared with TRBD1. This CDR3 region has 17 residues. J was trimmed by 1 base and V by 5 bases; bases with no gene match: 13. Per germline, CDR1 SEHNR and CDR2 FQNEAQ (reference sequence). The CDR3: CASSPRQGLRENTEAFF. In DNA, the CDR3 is TGTGCCAGCAGCCCCCGACAGGGTTTAAGGGAGAACACTGAAGCTTTCTTT.

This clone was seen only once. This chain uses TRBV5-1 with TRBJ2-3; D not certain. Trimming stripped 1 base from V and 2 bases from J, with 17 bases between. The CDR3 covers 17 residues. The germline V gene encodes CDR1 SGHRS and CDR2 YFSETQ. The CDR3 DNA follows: TGCGCCAGCAGCTTGAAACTTATGAGGAGAGACACAGATACGCAGTATTTT. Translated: CASSLKLMRRDTDTQYF.

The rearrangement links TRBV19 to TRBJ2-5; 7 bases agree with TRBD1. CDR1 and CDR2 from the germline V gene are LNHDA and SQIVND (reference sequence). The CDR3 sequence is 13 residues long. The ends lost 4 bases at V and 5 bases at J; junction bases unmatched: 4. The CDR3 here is CASSTTGLETQYF. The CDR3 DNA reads TGTGCCAGTAGTACGACAGGGTTGGAGACCCAGTACTTC.

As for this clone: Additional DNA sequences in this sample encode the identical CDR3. The CDR3 DNA reads as TGTGCCAGCAGCCCCCGAGACACAGATACGCAGTATTTT. This sequence encodes CASSPRDTDTQYF. The rearrangement uses TRBV11-3 and TRBJ2-3, with no clear D. V lost 5 bases and J 2 bases, leaving 8 bases between the germline ends. Germline lookup yields CDR1 SGHNT and CDR2 YENEEA. The CDR3 sequence is 13 residues long.

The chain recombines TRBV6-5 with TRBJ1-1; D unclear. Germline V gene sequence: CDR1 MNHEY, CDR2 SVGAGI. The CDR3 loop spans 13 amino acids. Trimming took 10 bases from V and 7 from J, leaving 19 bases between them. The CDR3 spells CATLLRGHGEAFF. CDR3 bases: TGTGCCACACTACTTCGAGGTCACGGTGAAGCTTTCTTT.